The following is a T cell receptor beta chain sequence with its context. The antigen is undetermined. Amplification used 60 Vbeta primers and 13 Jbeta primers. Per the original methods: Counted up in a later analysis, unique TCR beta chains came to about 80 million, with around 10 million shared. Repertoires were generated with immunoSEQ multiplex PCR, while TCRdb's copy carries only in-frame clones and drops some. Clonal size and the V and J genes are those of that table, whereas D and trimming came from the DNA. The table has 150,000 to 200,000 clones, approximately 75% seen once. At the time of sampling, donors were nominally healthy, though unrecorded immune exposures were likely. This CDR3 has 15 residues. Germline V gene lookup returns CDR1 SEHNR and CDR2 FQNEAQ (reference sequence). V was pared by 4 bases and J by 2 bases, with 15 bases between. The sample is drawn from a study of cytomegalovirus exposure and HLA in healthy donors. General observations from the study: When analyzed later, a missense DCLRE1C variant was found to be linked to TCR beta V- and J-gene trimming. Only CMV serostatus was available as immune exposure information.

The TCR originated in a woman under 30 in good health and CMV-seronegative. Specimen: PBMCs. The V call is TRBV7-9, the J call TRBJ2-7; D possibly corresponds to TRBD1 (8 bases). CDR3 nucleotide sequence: TGTGCCAGCAGCTCCTGGACAGGGAGGGCCTACGAGCAGTACTTC. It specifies CASSSWTGRAYEQYF.